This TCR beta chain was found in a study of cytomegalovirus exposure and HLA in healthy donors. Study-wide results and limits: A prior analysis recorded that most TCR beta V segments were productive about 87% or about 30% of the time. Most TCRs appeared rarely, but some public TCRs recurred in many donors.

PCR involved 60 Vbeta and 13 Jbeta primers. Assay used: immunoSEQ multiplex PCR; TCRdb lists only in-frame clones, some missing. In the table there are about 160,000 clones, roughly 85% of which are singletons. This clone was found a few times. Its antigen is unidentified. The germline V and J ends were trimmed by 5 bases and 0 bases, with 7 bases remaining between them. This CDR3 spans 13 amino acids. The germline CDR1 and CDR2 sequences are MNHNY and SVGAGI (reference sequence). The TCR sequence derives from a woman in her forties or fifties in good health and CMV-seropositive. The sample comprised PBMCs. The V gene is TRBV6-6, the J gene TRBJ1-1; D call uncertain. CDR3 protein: CASSPQMNTEAFF. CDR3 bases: TGTGCCAGCAGTCCACAGATGAACACTGAAGCTTTCTTT.